The clone carrying this T cell receptor (beta chain) was observed once. Its antigen is as yet unknown. Libraries were prepared by immunoSEQ multiplex PCR; TCRdb keeps only in-frame clonotypes and omits some of them. The table includes roughly 20,000 clones, about 89% detected once. This entry comes from a study of monozygotic twins with cystic fibrosis. CDR1 and CDR2 (germline): MGHRA, YSYEKL. Trimming at V came to 4 bases and at J to 1 base, leaving 2 bases not matched to a gene. The CDR3 has 14 amino acids. The study's findings and limits: V usage most resembled the co-twin in 13 of 16 pairs. Age, concordance and disease severity did not associate with shared CDR3 numbers. Nucleotide-identical clonotype sharing was significantly higher within monozygotic CF twin pairs than between unrelated CF individuals. Median Simpson clonality of roughly 0.01 suggested naive T cells predominated.

The clonotype was recovered from a girl aged 2 to 10 with cystic fibrosis. V gene TRBV4-1 combines with J gene TRBJ2-5; TRBD2 matches at 8 bases. The sequencing sample was made of blood. CDR3 amino acids: CASSLAGIQETQYF. CDR3 DNA sequence: TGCGCCAGCAGCCTAGCGGGGATCCAAGAGACCCAGTACTTC.